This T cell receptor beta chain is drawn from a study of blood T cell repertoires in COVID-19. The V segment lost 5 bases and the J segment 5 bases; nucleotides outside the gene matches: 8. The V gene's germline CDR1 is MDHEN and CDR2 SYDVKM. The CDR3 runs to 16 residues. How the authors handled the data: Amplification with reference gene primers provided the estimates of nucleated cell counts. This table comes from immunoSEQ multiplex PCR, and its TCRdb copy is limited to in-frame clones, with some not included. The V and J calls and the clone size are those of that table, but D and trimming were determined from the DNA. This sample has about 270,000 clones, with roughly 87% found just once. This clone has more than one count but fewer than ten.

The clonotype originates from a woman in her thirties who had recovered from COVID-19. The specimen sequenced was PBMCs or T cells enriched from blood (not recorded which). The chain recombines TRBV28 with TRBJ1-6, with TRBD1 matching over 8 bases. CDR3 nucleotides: TGTGCCAGCAGTCCCAGGACAGGGCAAAATAATTCACCCCTCCACTTT. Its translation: CASSPRTGQNNSPLHF. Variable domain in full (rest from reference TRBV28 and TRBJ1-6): DVKVTQSSRYLVKRTGEKVFLECVQDMDHENMFWYRQDPGLGLRLIYFSYDVKMKEKGDIPEGYSVSREKKERFSLILESASTNQTSMYLCASSPRTGQNNSPLHFGNGTRLTVT.